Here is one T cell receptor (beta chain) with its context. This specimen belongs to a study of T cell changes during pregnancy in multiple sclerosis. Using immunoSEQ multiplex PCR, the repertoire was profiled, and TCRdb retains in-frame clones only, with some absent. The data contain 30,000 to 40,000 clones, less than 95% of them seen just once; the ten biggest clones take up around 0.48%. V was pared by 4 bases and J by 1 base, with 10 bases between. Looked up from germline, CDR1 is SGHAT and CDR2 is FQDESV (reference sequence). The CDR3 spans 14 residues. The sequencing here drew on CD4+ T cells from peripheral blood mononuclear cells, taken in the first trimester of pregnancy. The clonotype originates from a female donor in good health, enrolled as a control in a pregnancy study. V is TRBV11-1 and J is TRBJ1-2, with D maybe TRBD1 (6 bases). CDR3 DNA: TGTGCCAGCAGCTCCCGGGACAATAACTATGGCTACACCTTC. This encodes CASSSRDNNYGYTF.